This TCR beta chain appears in the sequencing data of a study of cytomegalovirus exposure and HLA in healthy donors (dated by TCRdb to 2016 to 2017). Looking at the study overall: In an earlier analysis of approximately 500 of the donors, less than 350 Gb of sequence data and 117 million unique TCR beta sequences from 180 million or so T cells were reported. About 280 gigabases of sequencing data and 70 million to 100 million unique TCR sequences were included in an early release covering 550 to 650 HLA-typed donors. Of the roughly 400 genotyped donors, 65% to 90% fell in the genetic ancestry cluster associated with self-reported Caucasian donors. The study was designed to test whether signatures of past pathogen exposure could be identified by cataloging public T cell receptors. The study used immunosequencing to profile the T cell repertoires of approximately 650 subjects and linked those repertoires to cytomegalovirus serostatus. A separate validation cohort of roughly 110 different subjects was used in addition to the roughly 700-subject first cohort. High-throughput TCR immunosequencing, statistical association of individual TCRs with disease status, and machine learning were combined to predict cytomegalovirus infection status. In a later analysis, previously published TCR beta repertoires from several hundred donors were re-analyzed and high-resolution HLA genotyping was added so that TCR occurrence patterns could be studied. The later analysis used no new phenotypic data to find candidate immune exposures, relying instead on TCR beta sequences and their occurrence across donors. An earlier analysis of about 600 of the donors used high-throughput TCR beta sequencing to judge whether each TCR beta V gene segment behaved as functional or pseudogenic. Donor age, sex, ethnicity and CMV serostatus were collected together with the repertoire data. Genome-wide SNP genotypes for about three fifths of the 666 donors were used in a later genetic analysis, which treated that subset as a discovery cohort. All discovery cohort repertoires had been generated using a single sequencing platform. Both class I and class II loci were covered by HLA typing, at four-digit resolution. The number of donors typed differed by locus, with roughly 620-630 for A, B, C, DRB1 and DQB1, around 500 for DQA1, about 610 for DPA1, and over 400 for DPB1. Because of strong linkage in the cohort, 5 or 6 DR-DQ haplotypes were treated as single units for association and clustering. Across 398 genotyped donors of the cohort, an average of about 240,000 unique TCR beta nucleotide sequences per donor were sequenced, and around 19% of those sequences were non-productive.

The V and J ends are trimmed by 1 base and 3 bases, leaving 11 bases between them. CDR1 SGHNT and CDR2 YYREEE were looked up in the germline V gene (reference sequence). The CDR3 measures 15 amino acids from cysteine to phenylalanine. Only the CDR3 region is kept as DNA, spanning 45 bases read in frame from base 1. Overall study results and their limits: Compared with the approximately 600-donor mean, donors in an Asian-associated ancestry cluster had fewer N-insertions in productive TCRs, according to a later genetic analysis. The classifier was reported to diagnose cytomegalovirus status with high specificity and sensitivity in both the original cohort and the validation cohort. In a later analysis, 16,951 TCR beta sequences were associated with specific HLA alleles at a false discovery rate of 0.05. The cohort was sequenced for TCR beta chains only, and without alpha or paired-chain data the features that could be detected were limited. For the cohort, immune exposure information was limited to CMV serostatus. Because HLA typing was unavailable for some donors at each locus, only the typed subset was used in association tests. V-gene and J-gene trimming of TCR beta chains was associated with a missense DCLRE1C variant in a later genetic analysis, and the association was replicated in an independent cohort. Presence/absence analyses assumed roughly uniform sequencing depth across donors, an assumption that may not hold. Because counts were too low, 15 to 20 rarely observed V segments, including chromosome 9 orphons, were left out of the earlier analysis of 587 of the donors. A later analysis found that most CMV-associated TCR beta chains appeared HLA-restricted, with HLA associations seemingly driven largely by CMV exposure. According to a later analysis, parvovirus B19, influenza, CMV and Epstein-Barr virus appeared linked to several top co-occurrence clusters. In the study, around 160 TCR beta chains were listed as associated with cytomegalovirus. In a later analysis, the rate of TCR association differed among HLA loci, with DRB1 alleles having the most associated TCRs and HLA-C alleles having the fewest. In an earlier analysis of some 640 of the donors, most TCR beta V segments were observed in productive rearrangements about 87% or about 30% of the time, broadly matching IMGT annotations. A cluster of highly shared sequence variants was judged likely to be a technical artifact of the sequencing pipeline. The authors suggested that the approach could potentially be generalized to other disease states and immunological phenotypes. Because the 87-base-pair reads could not distinguish some IMGT-functional V segments, including TRBV6-2 and TRBV6-3, those segments were excluded. A further reported finding was that TCR beta sequences accurately predicted the HLA-A and HLA-B alleles for most subjects in the first cohort. Three of the identified cytomegalovirus-associated TCR beta chains were confirmed in vitro to be specific for cytomegalovirus antigens. Linkage disequilibrium might explain the correlated functional status among segregating V segments, but an unknown experimental factor could not be excluded. A later analysis found that HLA-associated TCR beta chains were more clonally expanded and had lower generation probabilities than equally common non-associated chains. Assigning TCR associations to individual alleles was difficult when HLA alleles, especially DR and DQ, strongly co-occurred. Across donors, most TCR sequences were observed very rarely, whereas some public TCRs were present in many individuals.

The library was generated by the immunoSEQ multiplex PCR assay. For the multiplex PCR, a mixture combining 60 forward primers for TCR Vbeta segments and 13 reverse primers for TCR Jbeta segments was used. A multiplex PCR assay on genomic DNA amplified the CDR3 region of rearranged TCR beta genes. Amplified TCR beta libraries were sequenced as 87-base-pair reads on the Illumina HiSeq System. Processing in the source paper ran as follows. A later analysis tallied 75 million to 85 million unique TCR beta chains across the 666 repertoires, and about 12 million of those chains were shared by two or more donors. Raw reads were error-corrected and collapsed into unique sequences by a nearest-neighbor algorithm in which closely related sequences were merged to remove PCR and sequencing errors. CDR3 sequences were aligned to IMGT reference sequences to assign V, D and J gene segments. For a sequence to be retained, a match of at least six nucleotides to both a V gene segment and a J gene segment was required. A rearrangement counted as productive if the CDR3 had no stop codons and remained in frame with V and J, and every other rearrangement counted as non-productive. CDR3 was defined by IMGT convention, running from the second conserved V-encoded cysteine to the conserved J-encoded phenylalanine. The earlier analysis of 587 of the donors excluded sequences that lacked an unambiguous match to a single V gene segment. An earlier analysis of 450 to 650 of the donors called V segments functional above 56.7% productive rearrangements and segregating when the between-donor standard deviation exceeded 5%. To diagnose cytomegalovirus status from the catalog of TCR beta chain sequences, a statistical classification framework was built. In a later analysis, V and J genes were assigned by comparing TCR nucleotide sequences against IMGT/GENE-DB human TR gene sequences. In a later analysis, CDR3 sequences and most-parsimonious VDJ recombination scenarios were assigned using the TCRdist pipeline. In a later analysis, each TCR beta chain was defined by its CDR3 amino acid sequence together with its V-gene family, and reads lacking a unique V-gene family were excluded. To address suspected cross-contamination and a sequencing artifact, a later analysis removed 592 highly shared, low-generation-probability nucleotide sequences. A later analysis calculated a clonal expansion index for each public chain from normalized within-repertoire ranks of inferred template counts. In a later analysis, generation probabilities were computed using a VDJ recombination model fitted to out-of-frame rearrangements, and the results were checked against IGoR. In a later analysis, TCR-TCR, TCR-HLA and TCR-CMV co-occurrence was scored with hypergeometric tests, and a repertoire-size bias correction was applied to TCR pairs. To estimate false discovery rates, a later analysis permuted the HLA or CMV assignments 20 times. In a later analysis, co-occurring TCRs were grouped with DBSCAN, and TCRdist sequence similarity was added when clustering was performed within HLA-allele-positive subsets. Repertoires with fewer than 30,000 or more than 120,000 public chains, plus five repertoires with anomalous nucleotide sharing, were excluded from co-occurrence clustering. Imported from immuneACCESS, the table was reduced by TCRdb to in-frame sequences with V and J called. These copies leave out some clones; in studies compared against another copy, an unresolved V gene accounts for under half, and the cause of the remainder is not known. The D gene and trimming were derived from the DNA, and the V and J assignments and clone size from that table. The sample table lists 90,000 to 100,000 clones, roughly 80% of them with a count of one. The top ten clones comprise roughly 7% of the sample.

The cohort was made up of approximately 700 healthy bone marrow donors. At the time of sampling, every cohort member was nominally healthy, though immune exposures that went unrecorded were likely present. The donor was CMV seropositive and was included in the group of 300 or so seropositive cohort members. A peripheral blood sample was collected from each donor, and TCR beta sequencing was performed on peripheral blood mononuclear cells. The Qiagen DNeasy Blood Extraction Kit was used to extract genomic DNA from the blood cell samples. Regarding this clone: Its antigen remains undetermined. Per-nucleotide qualities are absent, and no much larger clonotype sits a single base away.

Sequencing was carried out using PBMCs. The source is a man aged 35 to 55 in good health and CMV-seropositive. The rearranged segments are TRBV5-4 and TRBJ2-1; tentative D gene TRBD2, with 7 bases matching. The DNA sequence reads TGTGCCAGCAGCTTGTCGGGGGGCCGCTACAATGAGCAGTTCTTC. Its protein is CASSLSGGRYNEQFF. Joined to the reference TRBV5-4 and TRBJ2-1 proteins, this CDR3 gives the full variable domain: ETGVTQSPTHLIKTRGQQVTLRCSSQSGHNTVSWYQQALGQGPQFIFQYYREEENGRGNFPPRFSGLQFPNYSSELNVNALELDDSALYLCASSLSGGRYNEQFFGPGTRLTVL.